A single sample gave rise to the 29 T cell receptor beta chains below, sequenced in a study of T cells after yellow fever vaccination. TCRdb called the 5' RACE reads again in MiXCR, with one record for every CDR3 protein. Of hundreds of thousands of distinct CDR3 sequences listed, 8.1% were seen once; the top ten hold 15% to 20%. The sample in question was PBMCs, obtained around 45 days after the first yellow fever vaccination. Receptors originate from a man younger than 30 who received the YFV17D yellow fever vaccine.

This clonotype occurred a few times. The chain couples TRBV18 to TRBJ1-2; D is ambiguous. Germline CDR1 reads KGHSH; CDR2 reads LQKENI. V was trimmed by 2 bases and J by 0 bases, leaving 7 bases between them. The CDR3 length is 14 residues. The CDR3 protein is CASSPSDPNYGYTF. The CDR3 DNA sequence: TGTGCCAGCTCACCATCGGACCCTAACTATGGCTACACCTTC.

The rearrangement uses TRBV7-2 and TRBJ2-1, with 10 bases lining up with TRBD2. Trimming cost V 5 bases and J 7 bases; bases outside gene matches: 8. This CDR3 has 15 residues. The germline V gene encodes CDR1 SGHTA and CDR2 FQGNSA. This CDR3 reads CASSIDSGGQNEQFF. The CDR3 DNA sequence: TGTGCCAGCAGCATAGATAGCGGGGGGCAGAATGAGCAGTTCTTC. The variable domain in full, completed from reference TRBV7-2 and TRBJ2-1, reads GAGVSQSPSNKVTEKGKDVELRCDPISGHTALYWYRQSLGQGLEFLIYFQGNSAPDKSGLPSDRFSAERTGGSVSTLTIQRTQQEDSAVYLCASSIDSGGQNEQFFGPGTRLTVL.

V usage is TRBV7-2 and J usage is TRBJ2-2; 11 bases align to TRBD2. Germline V gives CDR1 SGHTA, CDR2 FQGNSA. This CDR3 is built from 16 residues. J lost 5 bases, V lost 6 bases, and 8 bases had no gene match. CDR3: CASSRSGGANTGELFF. Written as DNA, the CDR3 is TGTGCCAGCAGTCGTAGCGGGGGGGCTAATACCGGGGAGCTGTTTTTT.

This clonotype appeared a few times. The genes are TRBV12-3 or TRBV12-4 and TRBJ2-2; D call uncertain. This CDR3 comprises 15 residues. V lost 6 bases and J lost 6, with 17 bases in between. CDR3 DNA: TGTGCCAGCAGGGCCCCCGCCCGAACACCCGGGGAGCTGTTTTTT. Its protein is CASRAPARTPGELFF.

This clonotype was counted at least ten times. The chain recombines TRBV9 with TRBJ1-1, with a possible D match to TRBD1 (5 bases). Germline CDR1 reads SGDLS; CDR2 reads YYNGEE. The CDR3 is 14 residues long. Trimming took off 4 bases at V and 3 bases at J, with 13 bases between the two ends. As DNA, the CDR3 is TGTGCCAGCAGCCCCGGGGGGGTGGACACTGAAGCTTTCTTT. This encodes CASSPGGVDTEAFF. The full variable domain, its missing parts supplied by reference TRBV9 and TRBJ1-1, is DSGVTQTPKHLITATGQRVTLRCSPRSGDLSVYWYQQSLDQGLQFLIQYYNGEERAKGNILERFSAQQFPDLHSELNLSSLELGDSALYFCASSPGGVDTEAFFGQGTRLTVV.

This chain connects TRBV5-1 to TRBJ1-2, with D hard to call. The ends were cut back, 0 bases at V and 8 bases at J, with 11 bases in the middle. CDR3 length equals 13 residues. Germline loops: CDR1 SGHRS, CDR2 YFSETQ. CDR3 nucleotide sequence: TGCGCCAGCAGCTTGGAGGCGTCGGGAGGCTACACCTTC. Translation gives CASSLEASGGYTF.

This clonotype has a handful of counts. The chain joins TRBV5-1 to TRBJ2-1, with D unclear. Germline V gene data show CDR1 as SGHRS and CDR2 as YFSETQ. V lost 4 bases and J 5 bases, leaving 13 bases between the germline ends. The length of the CDR3 is 14 residues. In DNA form, the CDR3 reads TGCGCCAGCAGCCTCGGATCATTGGACAATGAGCAGTTCTTC. This sequence encodes CASSLGSLDNEQFF.

This clonotype has only a few counts. This chain joins TRBV6-5 and TRBJ1-4; the match to TRBD1 covers 7 bases. Germline lookup yields CDR1 MNHEY and CDR2 SVGAGI. The V segment lost 0 bases and the J segment 11 bases; nucleotides outside the gene matches: 12. This CDR3 has 16 amino acids. The CDR3 DNA reads as TGTGCCAGCAGTTACTCAGGGGGCGTCGGTGGCGGGAAACTGTTTTTT. Amino acids: CASSYSGGVGGGKLFF.

The V gene is TRBV7-9, the J gene TRBJ1-2; TRBD1 matches at 9 bases. The CDR3 runs to 17 residues. With 0 bases clipped from V and 6 bases from J, the junction kept 11 bases outside the gene matches. Per the germline V gene, CDR1 is SEHNR and CDR2 is FQNEAQ (reference sequence). The CDR3: CASSLAEGTGLRNGYTF. The CDR3 coding sequence is TGTGCCAGCAGCTTAGCGGAGGGGACAGGGCTGAGGAATGGCTACACCTTC.

The chain employs TRBV10-3 and TRBJ2-1; no firm D call. CDR3 length equals 15 residues. V was clipped by 3 bases and J by 2 bases, with 11 bases between them. Germline CDR1 and CDR2: ENHRY and SYGVKD. In DNA, the CDR3 is TGTGCCATCAGTGAAAGACAAAGTACCTACAATGAGCAGTTCTTC. Translated, it gives CAISERQSTYNEQFF.

This clonotype was seen a handful of times. V and J are TRBV12-3 or TRBV12-4 and TRBJ1-4; no reliable D call. Trimming shortened V by 6 bases and J by 2 bases, and 13 bases separated the two germline ends. This CDR3 contains 15 residues. For the CDR3, the DNA is TGTGCCAGCAGCCCTGGGATGGGGACTAATGAAAAACTGTTTTTT. Its protein product is CASSPGMGTNEKLFF.

A few counts support this clonotype. The J gene is TRBJ1-6, the V gene TRBV11-2; D call uncertain. Germline values: CDR1 SGHAT, CDR2 FQNNGV. V was clipped by 5 bases and J by 8 bases, with 10 bases between them. This CDR3 has 13 residues. The chain's CDR3 is CASSRREDSPLHF. CDR3 nucleotide sequence: TGTGCCAGCAGCCGACGGGAGGATTCACCCCTCCACTTT.

Points on this clonotype: The junction departs from the called germline gene at one end, perhaps through a read error. The CDR3 protein is CASSTQGGDRSYEPYF. CDR3 bases: TGTGCCAGCAGCACCCAGGGTGGGGACAGGAGCTACGAGCCGTACTTC. The chain couples TRBV7-2 to TRBJ2-7; 8 bases line up with TRBD1. This CDR3 has 16 amino acids. The V gene's germline CDR1 is SGHTA and CDR2 FQGNSA.

This clonotype was detected only a few times. The chain employs TRBV7-2 and TRBJ2-1; 9 nucleotides align to TRBD2. V lost 1 base and J lost 11; bases outside the gene matches: 6. CDR3 size: 14 residues. Germline values: CDR1 SGHTA, CDR2 FQGNSA. CDR3 nucleotide sequence: TGTGCCAGCAGCTTAGTTCTAGCGGGGTACAAGCAGTTCTTC. Translated: CASSLVLAGYKQFF.

The chain carries TRBV9 and TRBJ2-1; 12 positions match TRBD2. The V gene end was trimmed by 4 bases and the J gene end by 3 bases; junction bases not matched to a gene: 11. Per germline, CDR1 SGDLS and CDR2 YYNGEE. This CDR3 spans 18 amino acids. CDR3 residues: CASSPEGLLAGGYNEQFF. Here the CDR3 DNA reads TGTGCCAGCAGCCCCGAGGGGCTACTAGCGGGGGGCTACAATGAGCAGTTCTTC.

This clonotype came up a few times. V and J are TRBV6-1 and TRBJ1-4; TRBD1 might be the D (6 bases). CDR1 and CDR2 (germline): MNHNS, SASEGT. CDR3 length equals 15 residues. V was shortened by 7 bases and J by 6 bases, with 18 bases between the two germline ends. The CDR3 DNA sequence: TGTGCCAGCATGCCGTGGGGGGGCGCCGATGAAAAACTGTTTTTT. It translates to CASMPWGGADEKLFF.

Many counts were recorded for this clonotype. The genes are TRBV5-1 and TRBJ1-2, with 8 bases identical to TRBD1. Germline V lookup: CDR1 SGHRS, CDR2 YFSETQ. Trimming cost V 5 bases and J 4 bases; bases outside gene matches: 4. This CDR3 has 13 residues. The CDR3 loop is CASSWDRSYGYTF. CDR3 coding DNA: TGCGCCAGCAGTTGGGACAGGAGCTATGGCTACACCTTC.

This chain connects TRBV12-3 or TRBV12-4 to TRBJ1-6; the D gene is possibly TRBD1 (6 bases). V was trimmed by 6 bases and J by 0 bases, leaving 9 bases between them. The CDR3 contains 15 residues. The CDR3 DNA is TGTGCCAGCAGCGACAGGAGCTCCTATAATTCACCCCTCCACTTT. This encodes CASSDRSSYNSPLHF.

In this sample, this clonotype turned up a few times. This CDR3 reads CASSQDYSSETQYF. The CDR3 DNA reads as TGCGCCAGCAGCCAAGATTATAGTTCAGAGACCCAGTACTTC. The chain has TRBV4-3 and TRBJ2-5; D not resolved. Per germline, CDR1 LGHNA and CDR2 YSLEER. Deletions cut 0 bases from V and 4 bases from J, with 9 bases between. The CDR3 sequence is 14 residues long.

The V gene is TRBV18, the J gene TRBJ1-2; D remains ambiguous. With 2 bases removed from V and 8 bases from J, the gap between germline ends came to 12 bases. The germline V gene encodes CDR1 KGHSH and CDR2 LQKENI. The CDR3 totals 13 residues. The CDR3 is CASSPSAGEGYTF. CDR3 bases: TGTGCCAGCTCACCATCGGCCGGGGAGGGCTACACCTTC.

This clonotype was observed at least ten times. The genes are TRBV5-1 and TRBJ1-4; D uncertain. The V end lost 4 bases, the J end lost 5 bases, and 9 bases lay between the germline ends. CDR1 is SGHRS, CDR2 YFSETQ, per germline. The CDR3 length is 13 residues. The CDR3, as DNA: TGCGCCAGCAGCCGGGATGCCAATGAAAAACTGTTTTTT. This sequence encodes CASSRDANEKLFF.

This clonotype showed up just a few times. This chain uses TRBV5-1 with TRBJ2-7, with a weak D call TRBD1 (5 bases). The germline CDR1 and CDR2 sequences are SGHRS and YFSETQ. This CDR3 contains 15 residues. V was clipped by 1 base and J by 0 bases, with 11 bases between them. The CDR3 DNA reads TGCGCCAGCAGCTTGATGGCAGGGCCCTCCTACGAGCAGTACTTC. It yields the protein CASSLMAGPSYEQYF.

The chain has TRBV12-3 or TRBV12-4 and TRBJ1-1; a possible D gene is TRBD1 (6 bases). Between the trimmed V and J ends, which lost 5 bases and 4 bases, there was a span of 17 bases. CDR3 size: 15 residues. The CDR3 DNA sequence: TGTGCCAGCAGTGCGGGGGGGGGCTGGGGCACTGAAGCTTTCTTT. Protein: CASSAGGGWGTEAFF.

V usage is TRBV24-1 and J usage is TRBJ2-3; D may be TRBD1 (5 bases). The CDR3 consists of 17 residues. Germline values: CDR1 KGHDR, CDR2 SFDVKD. Trimming shortened V by 5 bases and J by 1 base, and 18 bases separated the two germline ends. DNA of the CDR3: TGTGCCACCAGTGGCAGGGATACCTGGAGTGGCACAGATACGCAGTATTTT. Its translation is CATSGRDTWSGTDTQYF.

The V gene is TRBV10-2, the J gene TRBJ1-2; D unresolved. With 6 bases removed from V and 4 bases from J, the gap between germline ends came to 15 bases. The CDR3 runs 14 residues. CDR1 WSHSY and CDR2 SAAADI come from the germline V gene. CDR3 in DNA: TGCGCCAGCAGCGCACGGAACTTTGGCTATGGCTACACCTTC. This sequence encodes CASSARNFGYGYTF.

Only a few counts were recorded for this clonotype. Here the CDR3 DNA reads TGTGCCAGTGCAGGGGAAGAGACCCAGTACTTC. It is translated as CASAGEETQYF. The genes are TRBV2 and TRBJ2-5; tentatively, D is TRBD1 (6 bases). CDR1 and CDR2 (germline): SNHLY, FYNNEI. Trimming pared 9 bases from V and 3 bases from J, leaving 8 bases between. The CDR3 spans 11 residues. The full variable domain, completed using reference TRBV2 and TRBJ2-5, is EPEVTQTPSHQVTQMGQEVILRCVPISNHLYFYWYRQILGQKVEFLVSFYNNEISEKSEIFDDQFSVERPDGSNFTLKIRSTKLEDSAMYFCASAGEETQYFGPGTRLLVL.

In this sample, this clonotype turned up a few times. The genes are TRBV20-1 and TRBJ2-1, with D perhaps matching TRBD2 (5 bases). This CDR3 is 13 amino acids long. Germline CDR1 and CDR2: DFQATT and SNEGSKA (reference sequence). With 4 bases removed from V and 4 bases from J, the gap between germline ends came to 11 bases. The CDR3 DNA follows: TGCAGTGCTAATGTCCCGGGGTACAATGAGCAGTTCTTC. Translating it yields CSANVPGYNEQFF.

This clonotype has just a few counts. The chain links TRBV12-3 or TRBV12-4 to TRBJ1-6, with D possibly matching TRBD1 (6 bases). V lost 7 bases, J lost 5 bases, and 15 bases lay in between. CDR3 length: 15 residues. CDR3 loop: CASTRGGYHNSPLHF. The DNA of the CDR3 is TGTGCCAGCACCAGAGGGGGGTATCATAATTCACCCCTCCACTTT.

J is TRBJ1-4 and V is TRBV9; D uncertain. The V and J ends lost 0 bases and 0 bases respectively, with 6 bases between them. The CDR3 consists of 15 residues. CDR1 is SGDLS and CDR2 is YYNGEE in the germline V gene. In DNA, the CDR3 is TGTGCCAGCAGCGTAGATGGAACAACTAATGAAAAACTGTTTTTT. Residues: CASSVDGTTNEKLFF.